The rows below give T cell receptor beta chains drawn from one sample of a study of Graves' ophthalmopathy and Graves' hyperthyroidism. Each CDR3 protein gets one entry after TCRdb re-called the multiplex PCR reads with MiXCR. This sample has roughly 600,000 distinct CDR3 sequences; about 35% occur once, and the top ten carry 3.5% to 5%. Sequencing was carried out using peripheral blood or thyroid tissue (not recorded which). These receptor sequences come from an adult man with Graves' hyperthyroidism. Both conserved end residues are part of each CDR3. The D gene is left open where the match is weak. Rows may omit the clone size; those that give it use once, few, many or a size class.

D	V	J	size	CDR3	DNA
.	TRBV19	TRBJ2-7	.	CASQDRYEQYF	TGTGCCAGCCAGGACCGCTACGAGCAGTACTTC
TRBD2	TRBV29-1	TRBJ2-3	few	CSVDTSGMKTDTQYF	TGCAGCGTTGACACTAGCGGAATGAAAACAGATACGCAGTATTTT
TRBD1	TRBV27	TRBJ1-1	few	CASSPGRTGLTEAFF	TGTGCCAGCAGTCCGGGACGGACAGGGCTCACTGAAGCTTTCTTT
TRBD1	TRBV25-1	TRBJ1-4	many	CASSDGKTGDATNEKLFF	TGTGCCAGCAGTGACGGCAAAACAGGGGATGCAACTAATGAAAAACTGTTTTTT
TRBD1	TRBV29-1	TRBJ1-3	few	CSVDGQGANTIYF	TGCAGCGTCGACGGACAGGGCGCGAACACCATATATTTT
.	TRBV6-1	TRBJ1-5	few	CASSEVPGFSNQPQHF	TGTGCCAGCAGTGAAGTCCCAGGGTTTAGCAATCAGCCCCAGCATTTT
.	TRBV29-1	TRBJ2-7	.	CSGGYEQYF	TGCAGCGGGGGGTACGAGCAGTACTTC
.	TRBV30	TRBJ1-3	.	CAWSNTGTGNTIYF	TGTGCCTGGAGTAACACAGGGACTGGAAACACCATATATTTT
TRBD2	TRBV7-9	TRBJ2-7	.	CASSEAVAGGRPYEQYF	TGTGCCAGCAGCGAGGCCGTAGCGGGAGGGCGCCCCTACGAGCAGTACTTC
.	TRBV20-1	TRBJ1-2	.	CSATNPGGDDYTF	TGCAGTGCTACTAACCCCGGGGGCGATGACTACACCTTC
.	TRBV10-3	TRBJ2-6	many	CAISDVIRSGANVLTF	TGTGCCATCAGTGACGTTATACGGTCTGGGGCCAACGTCCTGACTTTC
.	TRBV3-1	TRBJ1-6	few	CASSRGVSSYNSPLHF	TGTGCCAGCAGCCGAGGAGTGAGCTCCTATAATTCACCCCTCCACTTT
TRBD2	TRBV20-1	TRBJ2-5	many	CSARATSGVVETQYF	TGCAGTGCTAGAGCTACTAGCGGGGTGGTAGAGACCCAGTACTTC
.	TRBV24-1	TRBJ2-7	few	CATSDPRTSAYEQYF	TGTGCCACCAGTGACCCTCGGACGAGTGCCTACGAGCAGTACTTC
TRBD2	TRBV12-3/TRBV12-4	TRBJ2-5	.	CASSLAGNPDTQYF	TGTGCCAGCAGTCTAGCGGGGAACCCAGATACGCAGTACTTC
.	TRBV7-2	TRBJ2-4	few	CASSLGGYQNIQYF	TGTGCCAGCAGCTTAGGCGGGTACCAAAACATTCAGTACTTC
TRBD1	TRBV15	TRBJ2-1	.	CATSRDLGGTGYYNEQFF	TGTGCCACCAGCAGAGATCTCGGTGGGACAGGGTACTACAATGAGCAGTTCTTC
.	TRBV14	TRBJ1-2	many	CASSPPWGGGNYGYTF	TGTGCCAGCAGCCCCCCGTGGGGGGGAGGTAACTATGGCTACACCTTC
.	TRBV7-9	TRBJ2-2	many	CASSPSTGSTGELFF	TGTGCCAGCAGCCCCTCCACAGGGTCCACCGGGGAGCTGTTTTTT
.	TRBV5-1	TRBJ1-1	.	CASSLSGGAVNTEAFF	TGCGCCAGCAGCTTGTCCGGGGGTGCAGTGAACACTGAAGCTTTCTTT
.	TRBV7-9	TRBJ2-1	.	CASSLAIRVNEQFF	TGTGCCAGCAGCTTGGCCATCAGGGTGAATGAGCAGTTCTTC
.	TRBV30	TRBJ2-7	.	CAWSVLREQYF	TGTGCCTGGAGTGTTCTTCGGGAGCAGTACTTC
.	TRBV7-9	TRBJ1-4	.	CASSHRGSGHEKLFF	TGTGCCAGCAGCCACCGGGGCAGTGGACATGAAAAACTGTTTTTT
.	TRBV7-8	TRBJ2-7	few	CASSQDALGAQKTYEQYF	TGTGCCAGCAGCCAAGATGCCCTCGGTGCCCAGAAGACCTACGAGCAGTACTTC
TRBD2	TRBV2	TRBJ2-5	.	CASSEEGSGKETQYF	TGTGCCAGCAGTGAAGAGGGTAGCGGGAAAGAGACCCAGTACTTC
.	TRBV12-3/TRBV12-4	TRBJ1-4	many	CASTLGVGEKLFF	TGTGCCAGCACTCTTGGGGTTGGCGAAAAACTGTTTTTT
.	TRBV25-1	TRBJ2-3	once	CASSGSYGGADTQYF	TGTGCCAGCAGTGGATCATACGGGGGCGCAGATACGCAGTATTTT
TRBD1	TRBV10-3	TRBJ2-7	.	CAISNHRDSYNEQYF	TGTGCCATCAGTAATCATCGGGACAGCTACAATGAGCAGTACTTC
.	TRBV6-5	TRBJ1-6	few	CASSYGVEDGDSPLHF	TGTGCCAGCAGTTACGGCGTCGAAGATGGGGATTCACCCCTCCACTTT
TRBD2	TRBV5-6	TRBJ2-7	few	CASSPTGTSGAYEQYF	TGTGCCAGCAGCCCCACCGGGACTAGCGGCGCCTACGAGCAGTACTTC
TRBD1	TRBV5-8	TRBJ1-1	many	CASSAGTGITEAFF	TGTGCCAGCAGCGCCGGGACAGGGATCACTGAAGCTTTCTTT
.	TRBV5-1	TRBJ2-7	few	CASSPLQIGYEQYF	TGCGCCAGCAGCCCCCTCCAGATAGGCTACGAGCAGTACTTC
TRBD1	TRBV2	TRBJ1-1	.	CASSVGRGRLTEAFF	TGTGCCAGCAGTGTTGGCAGGGGGCGGCTCACTGAAGCTTTCTTT
.	TRBV20-1	TRBJ1-5	many	CSARDGGQTYQPQHF	TGCAGTGCTAGAGATGGAGGGCAAACATATCAGCCCCAGCATTTT
.	TRBV7-9	TRBJ1-5	few	CAWSVSRFNQPQHF	TGTGCCTGGAGTGTAAGCAGGTTCAATCAGCCCCAGCATTTT
.	TRBV29-1	TRBJ2-3	.	CSVEDGIAVTDTQYF	TGCAGCGTTGAAGATGGGATAGCGGTCACAGATACGCAGTATTTT
.	TRBV20-1	TRBJ2-3	.	CSARGPTTQYF	TGCAGTGCTAGAGGACCAACTACGCAGTATTTT
.	TRBV19	TRBJ1-4	.	CASSINGSRVEKLFF	TGTGCCAGTAGTATCAATGGGTCGCGCGTTGAAAAACTGTTTTTT
TRBD1	TRBV6-5	TRBJ1-2	.	CATLLGQGVGGYTF	TGTGCCACCCTTCTCGGACAGGGTGTGGGGGGCTACACCTTC
.	TRBV28	TRBJ1-2	many	CASSSMTGLTHYGYTF	TGTGCCAGCAGTTCCATGACAGGCTTGACTCACTATGGCTACACCTTT
TRBD1	TRBV20-1	TRBJ1-2	many	CSASRGQGIDGYTF	TGCAGTGCTAGCCGGGGACAGGGGATAGATGGCTACACCTTC
TRBD2	TRBV2	TRBJ2-1	.	CASRSTLRTSGAFNEQFF	TGTGCCAGCAGGTCAACCCTACGGACTAGCGGGGCTTTCAATGAGCAGTTCTTC
.	TRBV13	TRBJ2-6	.	CASSLEGAPSANVLTF	TGCGCCAGCAGCTTGGAAGGGGCGCCTAGTGCCAACGTCCTGACTTTC
TRBD2	TRBV30	TRBJ2-7	.	CAWSGLAGMGEQYF	TGTGCCTGGAGCGGACTAGCGGGAATGGGAGAGCAGTACTTC
.	TRBV5-6	TRBJ2-7	many	CASSGSAYSYEQYF	TGTGCCAGCAGCGGCTCAGCCTACTCCTACGAGCAGTACTTC
TRBD2	TRBV6-1	TRBJ2-5	few	CASSSGGLQETQYF	TGTGCTTCGTCTAGCGGGGGCCTCCAAGAGACCCAGTACTTC
TRBD1	TRBV29-1	TRBJ2-7	.	CSVEDGAYGTGADEQYF	TGCAGCGTTGAAGATGGCGCGTATGGGACAGGGGCTGACGAGCAGTACTTC
.	TRBV7-2	TRBJ2-7	many	CASSLRLDSGLEQYF	TGTGCCAGCAGCTTACGACTAGACTCGGGTCTCGAGCAGTACTTC
.	TRBV19	TRBJ1-5	many	CASSIGATQGLPQHF	TGTGCCAGTAGTATAGGTGCCACCCAAGGTCTACCCCAGCATTTT
.	TRBV7-2	TRBJ1-2	many	CASSLGSSRTNYGYTF	TGTGCCAGCAGCTTGGGCTCAAGCCGTACTAACTATGGCTACACCTTC
.	TRBV7-9	TRBJ1-1	few	CASSDRQNTEAFF	TGTGCCAGCAGCGACCGACAGAACACTGAAGCTTTCTTT
TRBD1	TRBV6-4	TRBJ1-2	.	CASSRAGTGNGYTF	TGTGCCAGCAGTAGAGCCGGGACAGGGAATGGCTACACCTTC
.	TRBV7-3	TRBJ2-7	.	CASSSDGLSTEQYF	TGTGCCAGCAGCTCCGACGGCCTTTCGACCGAGCAGTACTTC
TRBD2	TRBV10-2	TRBJ2-5	.	CASLGLAGELGTQYF	TGCGCCAGCTTAGGACTAGCGGGAGAACTGGGGACCCAGTACTTC
.	TRBV12-3/TRBV12-4	TRBJ1-1	many	CASSVLLEAFF	TGTGCCAGCAGTGTGTTGTTAGAAGCTTTCTTT